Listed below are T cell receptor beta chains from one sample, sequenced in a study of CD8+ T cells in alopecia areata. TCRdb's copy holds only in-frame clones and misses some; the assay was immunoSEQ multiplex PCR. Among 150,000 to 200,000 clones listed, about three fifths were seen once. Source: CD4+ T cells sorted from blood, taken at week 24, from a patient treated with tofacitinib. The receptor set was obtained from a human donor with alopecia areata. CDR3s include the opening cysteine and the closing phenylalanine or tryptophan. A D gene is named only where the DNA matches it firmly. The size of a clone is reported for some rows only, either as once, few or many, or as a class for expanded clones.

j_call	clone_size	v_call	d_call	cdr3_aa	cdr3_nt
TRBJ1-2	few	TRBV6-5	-	CASINQDLGGYTF	TGTGCCAGCATTAACCAGGATTTGGGAGGCTACACCTTC
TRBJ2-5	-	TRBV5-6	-	CATRRGVTETQYF	TGTGCCACCCGGAGGGGCGTAACAGAGACCCAGTACTTC
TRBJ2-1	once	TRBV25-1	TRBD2	CASSEVGGVALREQFF	TGTGCCAGCAGTGAGGTGGGGGGGGTCGCGCTGCGTGAGCAGTTCTTC
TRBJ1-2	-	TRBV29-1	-	CSVKRSDRGGYTF	TGCAGCGTGAAAAGGTCGGACCGAGGAGGCTACACCTTC
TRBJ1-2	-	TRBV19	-	CASSIPKTANYGYTF	TGTGCCAGTAGTATACCGAAGACAGCGAACTATGGCTACACCTTC
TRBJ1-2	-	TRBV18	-	CASSPEQGNGYTF	TGTGCCAGCTCACCGGAACAGGGAAACGGCTACACCTTC
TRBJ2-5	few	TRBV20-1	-	CSARLSETQYF	TGCAGTGCTAGGCTGTCGGAGACCCAGTACTTC
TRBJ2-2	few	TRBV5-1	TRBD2	CASSFLRPSGANTGELFF	TGCGCCAGCAGCTTTCTGAGGCCTAGCGGGGCGAACACCGGGGAGCTGTTTTTT
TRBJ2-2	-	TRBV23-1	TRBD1	CASRQTGYTGELFF	TGCGCCAGCAGACAGACAGGGTACACCGGGGAGCTGTTTTTT
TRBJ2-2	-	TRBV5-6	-	CASSLVGTGELFF	TGTGCCAGCAGCTTGGTGGGGACCGGGGAGCTGTTTTTT
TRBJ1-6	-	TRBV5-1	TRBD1	CASSIRTGRDSPLHF	TGCGCCAGCAGCATAAGGACAGGAAGGGATTCACCCCTCCACTTT
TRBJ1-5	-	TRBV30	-	CAWSDRRNQPQHF	TGTGCCTGGAGTGACAGGCGCAATCAGCCCCAGCATTTT
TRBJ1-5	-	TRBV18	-	CASSPMGDNQPQHF	TGTGCCAGCTCACCAATGGGGGACAATCAGCCCCAGCATTTT
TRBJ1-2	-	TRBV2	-	CASTTRDGRPNYGYTF	TGTGCCAGCACCACAAGGGACGGAAGGCCTAACTATGGCTACACCTTC
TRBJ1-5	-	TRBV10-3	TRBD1	CATFQGGDNQPQHF	TGTGCCACCTTTCAGGGGGGGGACAATCAGCCCCAGCATTTT
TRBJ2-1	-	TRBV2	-	CASSTTRMDEQFF	TGTGCCAGCAGTACAACAAGAATGGATGAGCAGTTCTTC
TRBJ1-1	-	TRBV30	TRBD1	CAWLIGTVVTEAFF	TGTGCCTGGCTTATCGGGACAGTGGTGACTGAAGCTTTCTTT
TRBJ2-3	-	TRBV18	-	CASSPPMAGTDTQYF	TGTGCCAGCTCACCACCGATGGCCGGCACAGATACGCAGTATTTT
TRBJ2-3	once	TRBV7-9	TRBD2	CASSIEGLGTDTQYF	TGTGCCAGCAGCATAGAGGGACTAGGCACAGATACGCAGTATTTT
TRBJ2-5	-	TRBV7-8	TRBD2	CASSWSSLAVQETQYF	TGTGCCAGCAGCTGGAGCTCTCTAGCGGTGCAAGAGACCCAGTACTTC
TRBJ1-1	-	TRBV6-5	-	CASLKGGLNTEAFF	TGTGCCAGCCTAAAGGGAGGGTTGAACACTGAAGCTTTCTTT
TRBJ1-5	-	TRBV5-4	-	CASSQRENQPQHF	TGCGCCAGCAGCCAGCGGGAAAATCAGCCCCAGCATTTT
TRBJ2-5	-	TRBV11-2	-	CASSFPGRQETQYF	TGTGCCAGCAGCTTTCCCGGCAGGCAAGAGACCCAGTACTTC
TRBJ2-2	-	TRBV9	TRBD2	CASSVGTSGSTGELFF	TGTGCCAGCAGCGTAGGGACTAGCGGGAGCACCGGGGAGCTGTTTTTT